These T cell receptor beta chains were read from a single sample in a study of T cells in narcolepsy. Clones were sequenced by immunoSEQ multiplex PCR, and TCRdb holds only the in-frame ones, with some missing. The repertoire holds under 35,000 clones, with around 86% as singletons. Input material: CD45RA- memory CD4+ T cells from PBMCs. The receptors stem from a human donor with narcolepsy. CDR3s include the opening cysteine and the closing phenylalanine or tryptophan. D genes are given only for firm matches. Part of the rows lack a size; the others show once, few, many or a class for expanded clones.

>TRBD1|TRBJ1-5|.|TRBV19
CASSMGQGARGNQPQHF
TGTGCCAGTAGTATGGGACAGGGGGCCCGAGGCAATCAGCCCCAGCATTTT
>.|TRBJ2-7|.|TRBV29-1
CSVEAPASYEQYF
TGCAGCGTTGAAGCTCCAGCCTCCTACGAGCAGTACTTC
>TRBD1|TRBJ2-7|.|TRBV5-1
CASSPKVTGNHEQYF
TGCGCCAGCAGCCCGAAGGTGACAGGGAACCACGAGCAGTACTTC
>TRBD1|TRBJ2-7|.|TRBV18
CASSPRQGASNEQYF
TGTGCCAGCTCACCTCGACAGGGGGCTAGCAACGAGCAGTACTTC
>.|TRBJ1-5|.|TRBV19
CASSIVTPIMSNQPQHF
TGTGCCAGTAGTATAGTGACCCCAATAATGAGCAATCAGCCCCAGCATTTT
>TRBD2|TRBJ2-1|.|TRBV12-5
CASGFPKSGGPPRYEQFF
TGTGCTAGTGGTTTCCCGAAAAGCGGGGGTCCCCCAAGGTATGAGCAGTTCTTC
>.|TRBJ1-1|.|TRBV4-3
CASSTKWRDTEAFF
TGCGCCAGCAGCACCAAATGGAGGGACACTGAAGCTTTCTTT
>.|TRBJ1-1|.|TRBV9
CASLSVIMNTEAFF
TGTGCCAGCCTGAGCGTGATAATGAACACTGAAGCTTTCTTT
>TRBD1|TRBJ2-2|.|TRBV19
CASVLGQGIGELFF
TGTGCCAGTGTCCTGGGACAGGGGATCGGGGAGCTGTTTTTT
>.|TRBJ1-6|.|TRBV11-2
CASSSGIQNSPLHF
TGTGCCAGCAGCTCCGGGATTCAAAATTCACCCCTCCACTTT
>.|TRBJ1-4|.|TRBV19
CASSTGKKFEKLFF
TGTGCCAGTAGTACAGGGAAGAAATTTGAAAAACTGTTTTTT
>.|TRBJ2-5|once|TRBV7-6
CASSVQETQYF
TGTGCCAGCAGCGTCCAAGAGACCCAGTACTTC
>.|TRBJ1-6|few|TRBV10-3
CAISDLTKDLHF
TGTGCCATCAGTGACCTGACTAAAGACCTCCACTTT
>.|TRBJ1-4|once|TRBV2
CASRQGPTNEKLFF
TGTGCCAGCAGACAGGGCCCTACTAATGAAAAACTGTTTTTT
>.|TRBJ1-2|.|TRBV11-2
CASSLSNYGYTF
TGTGCCAGCAGCTTAAGCAACTATGGCTACACCTTC
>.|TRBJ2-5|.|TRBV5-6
CASSLVGAQETQYF
TGTGCCAGCAGCTTGGTGGGGGCCCAAGAGACCCAGTACTTC
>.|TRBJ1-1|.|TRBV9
CASSSAMNTEAFF
TGTGCCAGCAGCTCCGCCATGAACACTGAAGCTTTCTTT
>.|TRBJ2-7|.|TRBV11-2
CASSLDSVSGYEQYF
TGTGCCAGCAGCTTAGATTCGGTGTCTGGGTACGAGCAGTACTTC
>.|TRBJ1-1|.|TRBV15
CATSRDQVTEAFF
TGTGCCACCAGCAGAGATCAGGTCACTGAAGCTTTCTTT
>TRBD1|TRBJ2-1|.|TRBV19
CASGADGTGRYNEQFF
TGTGCCAGTGGAGCGGATGGGACAGGGAGATACAATGAGCAGTTCTTC
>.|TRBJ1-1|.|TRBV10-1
CASSSTGNPTEAFF
TGCGCCAGCAGTTCAACAGGGAATCCGACTGAAGCTTTCTTT
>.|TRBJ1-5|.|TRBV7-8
CASSPRTNQPQHF
TGTGCCAGCAGCCCCAGGACCAATCAGCCCCAGCATTTT